Here is one TCR beta chain with its context. The junction and the germline gene differ at one end; a read error may be behind it. This CDR3 is also generated by other DNA sequences in the sample. Profiling relied on immunoSEQ multiplex PCR, and the TCRdb table lists in-frame clones only, not all of them. This table holds 120,000 or so clones, roughly 79% found once. This specimen belongs to a study of blood T cell repertoires in COVID-19. For the study at large: The analysed material was cDNA or gDNA that came from T cells, B-cell-depleted T cells, or PBMCs.

Sequencing was done on a sample of peripheral blood. This receptor was identified in an older man with acute or convalescent COVID-19.

CDR3 sequence: CASGLTATGPRGTEAFF. CDR3 DNA: TGTGCTAGCGGTTTGACAGCCACGGGACCCCGGGGGACTGAAGCTTTCTTT. The V gene is TRBV12-5, the J gene TRBJ1-1; tentative D call: TRBD1 (5 bases). Germline V gene lookup returns CDR1 LGHNT and CDR2 FRNRAP. The CDR3 runs to 17 residues.